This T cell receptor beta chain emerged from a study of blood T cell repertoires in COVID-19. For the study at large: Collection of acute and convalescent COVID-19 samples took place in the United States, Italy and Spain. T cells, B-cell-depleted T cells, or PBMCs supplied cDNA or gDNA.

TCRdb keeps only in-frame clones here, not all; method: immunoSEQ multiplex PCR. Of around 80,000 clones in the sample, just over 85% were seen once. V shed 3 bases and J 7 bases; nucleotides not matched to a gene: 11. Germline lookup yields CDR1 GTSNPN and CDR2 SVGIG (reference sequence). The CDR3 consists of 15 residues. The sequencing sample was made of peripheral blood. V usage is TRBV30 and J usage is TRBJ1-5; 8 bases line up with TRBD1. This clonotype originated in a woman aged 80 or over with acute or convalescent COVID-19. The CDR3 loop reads CAWSLGGTGDQPQHF. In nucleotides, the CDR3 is TGTGCCTGGAGCCTCGGGGGGACAGGAGACCAGCCCCAGCATTTT.